The 15 T cell receptor beta chains below all came from one sample that was sequenced in a study of T-cell memory formation after mild COVID-19 listed by TCRdb under 2021. The library relied on 5' RACE. Instrument used: Illumina NovaSeq 6000. TCRdb handled the public reads itself, with Q25 trimming in fastp and clone calling in MiXCR, and kept productive beta chains. Every CDR3 protein is listed once, alongside the most common genes and DNA of its rows. Recorded for this sample are about 150,000 distinct CDR3 sequences; 25% of them occurred a single time. In total, the top ten clones hold around 22% of the sample. Sequencing was performed on PBMCs or a T cell subset sorted from them (not recorded which). The receptors shown here come from an adult woman who had mild COVID-19 (a few samples of this study predate the infection). The sample titles of this study are shuffled in the database, so cell type and time point are left out; the donor was told from shared clones.

The chain recombines TRBV30 with TRBJ2-7, with D uncertain. This CDR3 is built from 13 residues. Germline V gene lookup returns CDR1 GTSNPN and CDR2 SVGIG (reference sequence). V lost 2 bases and J 0 bases, leaving 8 bases between the germline ends. CDR3 sequence: CAWSPESSYEQYF. CDR3 DNA: TGTGCCTGGAGTCCCGAAAGCTCCTACGAGCAGTACTTC.

V usage is TRBV21-1 and J usage is TRBJ1-5; the table's TRBD1 call for D was not verified on the DNA. TRBV21-1 is recorded as a pseudogene. The CDR3 is 17 amino acids. The CDR3 here is CATLRDGKPYSNQPQHF. The CDR3 DNA is TGTGCCACTCTCCGGGATGGGAAGCCTTATAGCAATCAGCCCCAGCATTTT.

A few counts support this clonotype. The V and J genes are TRBV5-1 and TRBJ1-1, with a possible D match to TRBD1 (6 bases). This CDR3 is built from 16 residues. The ends were cut back, 0 bases at V and 0 bases at J, with 12 bases in the middle. Germline values: CDR1 SGHRS, CDR2 YFSETQ. CDR3 sequence (DNA): TGCGCCAGCAGCTTGGGAAACAGGGTTATGAACACTGAAGCTTTCTTT. Translation gives CASSLGNRVMNTEAFF. Combining the CDR3 with reference TRBV5-1 and TRBJ1-1 gives the whole variable domain KAGVTQTPRYLIKTRGQQVTLSCSPISGHRSVSWYQQTPGQGLQFLFEYFSETQRNKGNFPGRFSGRQFSNSRSEMNVSTLELGDSALYLCASSLGNRVMNTEAFFGQGTRLTVV.

The chain is built from TRBV15 and TRBJ2-5; no clear D. Germline assignment: CDR1 LNHNV and CDR2 YYDKDF (reference sequence). V was trimmed by 1 base and J by 5 bases, leaving 14 bases between them. This CDR3 contains 15 residues. DNA for the CDR3: TGTGCCACCAGCAGAGTTCAGGAAGGTTGGGAGACCCAGTACTTC. It specifies CATSRVQEGWETQYF. The complete variable domain, with remaining parts taken from reference TRBV15 and TRBJ2-5, reads DAMVIQNPRYQVTQFGKPVTLSCSQTLNHNVMYWYQQKSSQAPKLLFHYYDKDFNNEADTPDNFQSRRPNTSFCFLDIRSPGLGDTAMYLCATSRVQEGWETQYFGPGTRLLVL.

This rearrangement joins TRBV9 to TRBJ2-5; the D call may be TRBD1 or TRBD2 (6 bases each). V was shortened by 3 bases and J by 2 bases, with 17 bases between the two germline ends. Germline values: CDR1 SGDLS, CDR2 YYNGEE. The CDR3 is 16 amino acids. CDR3 region: CASSESETGLQETQYF. The CDR3 nucleotides read TGTGCCAGCAGCGAGAGCGAGACAGGACTACAAGAGACCCAGTACTTC.

This clonotype has only a few counts. The rearrangement uses TRBV7-2 and TRBJ2-5, with TRBD1 as a possible D gene (6 bases). Trimming took 1 base from V and 5 from J, leaving 11 bases between them. Germline V gives CDR1 SGHTA, CDR2 FQGNSA. There are 14 residues in the CDR3. CDR3 coding DNA: TGTGCCAGCAGCTTAGTGGTGAGGGGGGAGACCCAGTACTTC. It is translated as CASSLVVRGETQYF.

The V call is TRBV24-1, the J call TRBJ2-4; a possible D gene is TRBD1 (5 bases). The CDR3 runs to 12 residues. V was pared by 2 bases and J by 8 bases, with 6 bases between. Germline CDR1 and CDR2: KGHDR and SFDVKD. Here the CDR3 reads CATSDSGHIQYF. The CDR3 nucleotides read TGTGCCACCAGTGATTCAGGGCACATTCAGTACTTC.

V gene TRBV7-9 combines with J gene TRBJ2-1, with D unclear. V gave up 4 bases and J gave up 8 bases, with 9 bases separating them. This CDR3 contains 12 residues. Per the germline V gene, CDR1 is SEHNR and CDR2 is FQNEAQ (reference sequence). As DNA, the CDR3 is TGTGCCAGCAGCTCACGGAACGATGAGCAGTTCTTC. Protein product: CASSSRNDEQFF.

This clonotype showed up many times. The rearrangement links TRBV27 to TRBJ2-1; D might be TRBD2 (6 bases). The germline V and J ends were trimmed by 0 bases and 7 bases, with 7 bases remaining between them. The CDR3 totals 13 residues. Germline V gives CDR1 MNHEY, CDR2 SMNVEV (reference sequence). CDR3: CASSLSAGNEQFF. The CDR3 region has the DNA TGTGCCAGCAGTTTATCGGCGGGGAATGAGCAGTTCTTC.

A few counts support this clonotype. The chain combines TRBV5-1 with TRBJ2-1, with D possibly matching TRBD1 (5 bases). Between the trimmed V and J ends, which lost 4 bases and 6 bases, there was a span of 17 bases. Germline CDR1 is SGHRS and CDR2 is YFSETQ. This CDR3 has 15 amino acids. This chain's CDR3 is CASSRPLTAFNEQFF. Written as DNA, the CDR3 is TGCGCCAGCAGCCGCCCCTTGACAGCCTTCAATGAGCAGTTCTTC.

The chain combines TRBV7-6 with TRBJ2-5; D could derive from TRBD1 or TRBD2 (5 bases each). Germline V lookup: CDR1 SGHVS, CDR2 FNYEAQ. Trimming removed 5 bases from V and 2 bases from J, with 15 bases in between. This CDR3 spans 15 amino acids. The DNA of the CDR3 is TGTGCCAGCAGCCAGAGGGGCGCCGCTCAAGAGACCCAGTACTTC. Protein product: CASSQRGAAQETQYF.

The count of this clonotype is one. The rearrangement uses TRBV2 and TRBJ2-7; D not resolved. Germline lookup yields CDR1 SNHLY and CDR2 FYNNEI. V was clipped by 4 bases and J by 3 bases, with 19 bases between them. This CDR3 is built from 16 residues. The DNA for the CDR3 is TGTGCCAGCAGTGGGCAGGCAGACCGGGCCTTCTACGAGCAGTACTTC. It translates to CASSGQADRAFYEQYF.

The genes are TRBV12-3 or TRBV12-4 and TRBJ2-7; D perhaps matches TRBD1 (6 bases). Trimming pared 4 bases from V and 7 bases from J, leaving 17 bases between. This CDR3 is built from 14 residues. The CDR3 DNA reads as TGTGCCAGCAGTTCCTGGTATTCAGGGGAAGAGCAGTACTTC. This encodes CASSSWYSGEEQYF.

This chain joins TRBV29-1 and TRBJ2-7, with a weak D call TRBD2 (7 bases). Germline V gene data show CDR1 as SQVTM and CDR2 as ANQGSEA. The V gene lost 1 base and the J gene lost 5 bases, with 12 bases spanning the gap. CDR3 length: 13 amino acids. This CDR3 reads CSVEAGGPNEQYF. CDR3 nucleotide sequence: TGCAGCGTTGAAGCCGGGGGGCCTAACGAGCAGTACTTC.

This clonotype was recorded once. The chain uses TRBV27 and TRBJ2-3; tentatively, D is TRBD2 (6 bases). Germline lookup yields CDR1 MNHEY and CDR2 SMNVEV (reference sequence). V lost 6 bases to trimming and J lost 1 base, with 8 bases between them. This CDR3 region has 13 residues. CDR3 sequence reads: CASRVAGTDTQYF. The DNA for the CDR3 is TGTGCCAGCAGGGTAGCGGGCACAGATACGCAGTATTTT.